This T cell receptor beta chain is drawn from a study of T cell responses to AZD1222 COVID-19 vaccine (dated by TCRdb to the early 2020s). With respect to the entire study: AZD1222 recipients given second doses at about 4 weeks or at about 12 weeks were pooled, since spike-specific TCR depth and breadth were not found to differ between the two schedules. TCR sequencing was performed for roughly 240 trial participants, of whom about 200 were given two doses of AZD1222 and 26 were given two doses of MenACWY control vaccine. Enrollment into the trials was organized by age into subgroups of 18-55, 56-69 and 70-plus years, and those subgroups contained roughly 150, 30 and 60 TCR-sequenced participants, respectively. The study at large found these results: Spike-specific TCR breadth and depth rose significantly after two AZD1222 doses compared with day 0 and with MenACWY recipients. In the small 56-69-year group, the increase in depth fell short of significance, most likely because of low power. Participants were mostly white British, with more females than males. The authors suggested clonal diversity may have been underestimated. Conclusions about previously exposed vaccinees are limited, since just a handful of AZD1222 recipients were seropositive for SARS-CoV-2 at baseline. Nearly half of unique spike-specific TCRs reportedly recognized epitopes outside regions mutated in the B.1.351 and B.1.1.7 variants. Because no day 14 peak-response samples were available, the repertoires could be characterized only after the peak T cell response. The vaccine-associated CD4 TCRs covered the entire spike protein, and the dominant responses fell in regions 160-218 and 743-854.

The CDR3 has 14 amino acids, counting the end cysteine and phenylalanine. Only CDR3 DNA is held: 42 bases, read in frame from base 1. The junction carries 10 bases between V and J, which are trimmed by 5 bases and 0 bases respectively. Looking up the germline V gene yields CDR1 SGHTS and CDR2 YDEGEE. In the case of this clone: The target of this receptor is not known. One base away there is no much larger clone; base qualities are not given.

The CDR3 regions of human TCRbeta chains were analyzed by immunosequencing. As for the original processing: Repertoire TCRs were checked for matches against a reference library of SARS-CoV-2-specific TCRs that had been generated using the MIRA antigen-specificity platform. Breadth was defined as the fraction of unique TCRs that were SARS-CoV-2-associated. Depth was defined as the fraction of total T cells that were SARS-CoV-2-associated. Using the MIRA data, every spike-specific TCR was mapped to the spike region that the TCR reacted to and assigned to either a CD4 or a CD8 class. Log10-transformed breadth and depth values were compared by one-way ANOVA with Sidak's multiple comparisons tests. Sourced from immuneACCESS, this table was stored by TCRdb with only in-frame sequences that have V and J called. A share of the clones is absent; for the studies checked, an unresolved V gene accounts for under half, and the remainder has no known explanation. V, J and clone size are those of that table, while D and trimming were read from the DNA. For this sample the table gives around 100,000 clones, of which 88% were detected only once. The ten most abundant clones make up around 1.8% of the sample.

The sample's time point label is to be understood as: baseline before first vaccination. The vaccinee samples were drawn from two UK trials, COV001 and COV002, one of which was a single-blind randomized controlled phase 2/3 trial testing AZD1222 (ChAdOx1 nCoV-19) in healthy adults. Trial participant PBMC samples were collected at day 0 and day 28 after the second dose for TCRbeta chain sequencing. This sample comprised peripheral blood, obtained on day 0 of AZD1222 vaccination. The clonotype was recovered from an adult in good health. The chain was built from TRBV5-8 and TRBJ2-3; TRBD2 could be the D gene, as 6 bases match. CDR3 protein: CASSRGGSTDTQYF. At the DNA level, the sequence is TGTGCCAGCAGTCGTGGGGGGAGCACAGATACGCAGTATTTT.